The rows below give T cell receptor beta chains drawn from one sample of a study of beta chain features in type 1 diabetes. The repertoire was sequenced with immunoSEQ multiplex PCR; TCRdb's copy has only in-frame clones and lacks some. The sample has about 140,000 clones; 6.5% to 8.5% are singletons. Specimen: central memory CD4+ T cells from blood. The receptors originated from a woman aged 30 to 39 in good health. Both conserved end residues are part of each CDR3. The D gene is left open where the match is weak. Where a row states a size, it is once, few, many or the class of an expanded clone; other rows omit it.

clone_size | j_call | d_call | v_call | cdr3_nt | cdr3_aa
. | TRBJ1-2 | TRBD1 | TRBV6-5 | TGTGCCAGCAGTCAGCGACAGGGCTATGGCTACACCTTC | CASSQRQGYGYTF
. | TRBJ2-3 | . | TRBV4-2 | TGTGCCAGCAGCCTGGACCTCCGGGACACAGATACGCAGTATTTT | CASSLDLRDTDTQYF
few | TRBJ1-5 | TRBD1 | TRBV7-9 | TGTGCCAGCAGCTTAGCTACAGGGGAGCCCCAGCATTTT | CASSLATGEPQHF
. | TRBJ2-7 | TRBD1 | TRBV7-3 | TGTGCCAGCAGCTTAACGGGACAGGGGGGACCCTACGAGCAGTACTTC | CASSLTGQGGPYEQYF
. | TRBJ1-1 | . | TRBV6-6 | TGTGCCAGCAGCCAGACATTAAACACTGAAGCTTTCTTT | CASSQTLNTEAFF
few | TRBJ1-5 | . | TRBV2 | TGTGCCAGCAGCCGGACAGCGAGTGGGAGCGGCAATCAGCCCCAGCATTTT | CASSRTASGSGNQPQHF
. | TRBJ2-7 | TRBD1 | TRBV9 | TGTGCCAGCAGCGCGACAGGGGAATCCGAGCAGTACTTC | CASSATGESEQYF
. | TRBJ2-1 | . | TRBV15 | TGTGCCACCAGCAGAGATTGGTTTTCGGGTAGGACCTACAATGAGCAGTTCTTC | CATSRDWFSGRTYNEQFF
few | TRBJ2-7 | TRBD1 | TRBV7-6 | TGTGCCAGCAGTAAGGGGACAGGGGCTACCGAGGAGCAGTACTTC | CASSKGTGATEEQYF
. | TRBJ2-7 | TRBD2 | TRBV18 | TGTGCCAGCTCACCTGAACATAGGACTAGCGGGATTGGGCAGTACTTC | CASSPEHRTSGIGQYF
few | TRBJ2-5 | TRBD1 | TRBV7-9 | TGTGCCAGCAGCTCGGGACAGGGGGTCCCGGAGACCCAGTACTTC | CASSSGQGVPETQYF
. | TRBJ1-5 | . | TRBV5-1 | TGCGCCAGCAGCTTGTCGGGGGAGTTTAACCAGCCCCAGCATTTT | CASSLSGEFNQPQHF
. | TRBJ1-5 | . | TRBV4-2 | TGTGCCAGCAGCCAGTCAGAAAATCAGCCCCAGCATTTT | CASSQSENQPQHF
many | TRBJ2-3 | TRBD1 | TRBV30 | TGTGCCTGGAGCCCACCGGGACAGGGTGCGATACGCTTT | CAWSPPGQGAIRF
few | TRBJ1-1 | TRBD1 | TRBV18 | TGTGCCAGCTCATCCACAGGGGGAGGGAAAGCTTTCTTT | CASSSTGGGKAFF
. | TRBJ1-5 | TRBD1 | TRBV5-1 | TGCGCCAGCAGCTTGGCAGGGGGAAGCAATCAGCCCCAGCATTTT | CASSLAGGSNQPQHF
few | TRBJ2-7 | TRBD1 | TRBV14 | TGTGCCAGCAGCCCCCGGACAGGGGGCTCTCGCTCCTACGAGCAGTACTTC | CASSPRTGGSRSYEQYF
. | TRBJ2-1 | TRBD2 | TRBV9 | TGTGCCAGCAGCGCCGACCCTGGACTAGCGGGACGCTCCTACAATGAGCAGTTCTTC | CASSADPGLAGRSYNEQFF
. | TRBJ2-3 | TRBD2 | TRBV4-1 | TGCGCCAGCAGCCAACTGTTAGCGGGCACGGCTAGGTTT | CASSQLLAGTARF
few | TRBJ2-4 | . | TRBV5-4 | TGTGCCAGCAGCCAACAGGGTGGCAAAAACATTCAGTACTTC | CASSQQGGKNIQYF
few | TRBJ1-4 | TRBD1 | TRBV6-5 | TGTGCCAGCAGTTACGGAGGGGGCCTAGAAAAACTGTTTTTT | CASSYGGGLEKLFF
. | TRBJ2-1 | TRBD2 | TRBV4-3 | TGCGCCAGCAGCCAAGCGGGAGGGCCCGTCAAGCAGTTCTTC | CASSQAGGPVKQFF
. | TRBJ2-5 | . | TRBV30 | TGTGCCTGGAGTGTACCCAGAGGCCAAGAGACCCAGTACTTC | CAWSVPRGQETQYF
. | TRBJ2-1 | . | TRBV6-6 | TGTGCCAGCAGTCTCCGAAGGGGCTCCTACAATGAGCAGTTCTTC | CASSLRRGSYNEQFF
few | TRBJ2-1 | TRBD2 | TRBV2 | TGTGCCAGCAGAGCTAGCGGGAGGCCTACCCGACATTACAATGAGCAGTTCTTC | CASRASGRPTRHYNEQFF
. | TRBJ2-5 | . | TRBV5-1 | TGCGCCAGCAGCTCGTCAGTGGTGGAGACCCAGTACTTC | CASSSSVVETQYF
few | TRBJ2-1 | . | TRBV4-3 | TGCGCCAGCAGCCAAGGTCCTAGCTGGGCCAATGAGCAGTTCTTC | CASSQGPSWANEQFF
few | TRBJ1-2 | TRBD1 | TRBV4-3 | TGCGCCAGCAGCCAAGAAGGGACAGGGGACTATGGCTACACCTTC | CASSQEGTGDYGYTF
many | TRBJ1-1 | . | TRBV18 | TGTGCCAGCTCACAGCTATACACTGAAGCTTTCTTT | CASSQLYTEAFF